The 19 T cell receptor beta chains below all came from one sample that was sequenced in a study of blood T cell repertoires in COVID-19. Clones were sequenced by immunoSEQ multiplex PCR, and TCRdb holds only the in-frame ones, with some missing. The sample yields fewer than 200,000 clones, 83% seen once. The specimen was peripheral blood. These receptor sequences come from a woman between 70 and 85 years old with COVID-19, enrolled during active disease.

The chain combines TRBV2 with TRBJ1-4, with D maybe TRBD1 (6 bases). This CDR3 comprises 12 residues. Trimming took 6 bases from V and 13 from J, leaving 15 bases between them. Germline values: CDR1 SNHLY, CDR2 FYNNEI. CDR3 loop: CASSSQGSGLFF. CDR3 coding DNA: TGTGCCAGCAGCAGTCAGGGGTCCGGACTGTTTTTT.

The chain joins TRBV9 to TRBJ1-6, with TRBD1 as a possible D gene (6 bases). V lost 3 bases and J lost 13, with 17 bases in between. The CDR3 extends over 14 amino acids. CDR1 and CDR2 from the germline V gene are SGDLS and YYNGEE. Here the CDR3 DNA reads TGTGCCAGCAGCGCCTCGATCGGGGGGCGGCCCCTCCACTTT. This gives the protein CASSASIGGRPLHF. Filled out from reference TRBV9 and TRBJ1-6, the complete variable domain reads DSGVTQTPKHLITATGQRVTLRCSPRSGDLSVYWYQQSLDQGLQFLIQYYNGEERAKGNILERFSAQQFPDLHSELNLSSLELGDSALYFCASSASIGGRPLHFGNGTRLTVT.

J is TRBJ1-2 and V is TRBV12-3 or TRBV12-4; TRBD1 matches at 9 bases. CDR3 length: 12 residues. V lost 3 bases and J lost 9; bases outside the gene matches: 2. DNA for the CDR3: TGTGCCAGCAGTTTTGGGACAGGGCGCTACACCTTC. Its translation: CASSFGTGRYTF.

The CDR3 loop reads CASSQYRDSPLHF. The CDR3 coding sequence is TGTGCCAGTAGTCAATACAGGGATTCACCCCTCCACTTT. V gene TRBV19 combines with J gene TRBJ1-6; D may be TRBD1 (6 bases). Germline assignment: CDR1 LNHDA and CDR2 SQIVND (reference sequence). The V end lost 5 bases, the J end lost 8 bases, and 10 bases lay between the germline ends. The CDR3 sequence is 13 residues long.

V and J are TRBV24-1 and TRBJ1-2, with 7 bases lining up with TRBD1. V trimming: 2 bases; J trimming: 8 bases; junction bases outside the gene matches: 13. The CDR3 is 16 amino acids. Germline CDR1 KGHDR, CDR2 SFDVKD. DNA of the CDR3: TGTGCCACCAGTGATTCGGGTTCACAGGGGAGTAGGGGCTACACCTTC. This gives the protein CATSDSGSQGSRGYTF.

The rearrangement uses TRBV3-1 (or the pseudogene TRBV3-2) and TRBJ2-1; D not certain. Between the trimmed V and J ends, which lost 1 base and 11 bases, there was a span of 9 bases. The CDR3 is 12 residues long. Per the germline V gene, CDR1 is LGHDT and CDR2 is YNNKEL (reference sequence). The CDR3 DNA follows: TGTGCCAGCAGCCAAGGGGCTGGCAAGCAGTTCTTC. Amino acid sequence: CASSQGAGKQFF.

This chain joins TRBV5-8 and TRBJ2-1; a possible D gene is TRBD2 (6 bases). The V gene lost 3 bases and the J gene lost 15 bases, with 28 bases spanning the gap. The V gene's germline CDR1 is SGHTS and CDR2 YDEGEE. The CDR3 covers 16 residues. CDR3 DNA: TGTGCCAGCAGCTCCAGGCTACTAGCCGGGGTGAGGGCCCTGTTCTTC. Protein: CASSSRLLAGVRALFF.

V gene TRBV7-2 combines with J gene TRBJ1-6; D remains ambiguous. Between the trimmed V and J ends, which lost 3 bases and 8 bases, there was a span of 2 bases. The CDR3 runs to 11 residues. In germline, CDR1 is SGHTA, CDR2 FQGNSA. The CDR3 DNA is TGTGCCAGCAGCTTCGATTCACCCCTCCACTTT. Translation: CASSFDSPLHF.

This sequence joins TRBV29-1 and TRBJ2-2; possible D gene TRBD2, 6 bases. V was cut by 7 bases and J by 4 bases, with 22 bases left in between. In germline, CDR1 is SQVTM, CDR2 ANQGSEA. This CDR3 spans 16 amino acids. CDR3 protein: CSAGGEREKVTGELFF. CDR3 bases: TGCAGCGCCGGCGGGGAGCGCGAAAAGGTCACCGGGGAGCTGTTTTTT.

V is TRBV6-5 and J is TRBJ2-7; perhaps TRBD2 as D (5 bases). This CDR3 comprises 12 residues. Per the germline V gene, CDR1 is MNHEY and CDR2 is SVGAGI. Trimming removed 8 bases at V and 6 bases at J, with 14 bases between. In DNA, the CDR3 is TGTGCCAGCCTATATCGGGATGGCGAGCAGTACTTC. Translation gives CASLYRDGEQYF.

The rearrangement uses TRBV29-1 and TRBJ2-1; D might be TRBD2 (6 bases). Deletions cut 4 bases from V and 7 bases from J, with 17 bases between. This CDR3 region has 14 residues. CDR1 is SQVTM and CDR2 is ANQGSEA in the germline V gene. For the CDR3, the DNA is TGCAGCGTTGCAGGAGGGCCTATGGTTAATGAGCAGTTCTTC. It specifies CSVAGGPMVNEQFF.

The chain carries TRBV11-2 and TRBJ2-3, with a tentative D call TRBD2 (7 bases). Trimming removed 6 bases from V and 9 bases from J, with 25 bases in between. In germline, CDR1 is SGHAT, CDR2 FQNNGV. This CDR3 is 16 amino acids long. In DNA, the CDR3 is TGTGCCAGCAGGAGGAATAGCGGGCTGAGGGGGAGGACGCAGTATTTT. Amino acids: CASRRNSGLRGRTQYF. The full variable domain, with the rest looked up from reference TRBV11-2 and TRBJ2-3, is EAGVAQSPRYKIIEKRQSVAFWCNPISGHATLYWYQQILGQGPKLLIQFQNNGVVDDSQLPKDRFSAERLKGVDSTLKIQPAKLEDSAVYLCASRRNSGLRGRTQYFGPGTRLTVL.

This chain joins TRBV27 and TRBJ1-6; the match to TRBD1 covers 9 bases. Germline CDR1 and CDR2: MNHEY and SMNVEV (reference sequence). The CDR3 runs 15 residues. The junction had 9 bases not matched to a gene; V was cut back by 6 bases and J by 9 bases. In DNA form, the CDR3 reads TGTGCCAGCAGGATCGTTGGGACAGGGACTTCACCCCTCCACTTT. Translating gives CASRIVGTGTSPLHF.

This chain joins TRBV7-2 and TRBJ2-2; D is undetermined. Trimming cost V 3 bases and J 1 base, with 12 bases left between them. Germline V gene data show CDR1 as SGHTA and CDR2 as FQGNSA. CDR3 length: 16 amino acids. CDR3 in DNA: TGTGCCAGCAGCTTCGGCCGGCGGAGGAACACCGGGGAGCTGTTTTTT. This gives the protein CASSFGRRRNTGELFF.

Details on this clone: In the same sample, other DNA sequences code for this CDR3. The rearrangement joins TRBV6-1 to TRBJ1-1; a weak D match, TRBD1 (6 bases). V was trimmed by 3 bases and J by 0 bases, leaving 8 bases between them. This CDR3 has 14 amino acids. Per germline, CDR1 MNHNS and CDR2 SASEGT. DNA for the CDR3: TGTGCCAGCAGTGAGACAGGCATGAACACTGAAGCTTTCTTT. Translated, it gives CASSETGMNTEAFF.

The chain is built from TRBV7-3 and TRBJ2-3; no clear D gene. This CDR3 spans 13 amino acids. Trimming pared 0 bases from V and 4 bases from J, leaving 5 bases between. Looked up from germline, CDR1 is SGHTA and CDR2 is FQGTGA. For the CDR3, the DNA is TGTGCCAGCAGCTTAACGTATTCAGATACGCAGTATTTT. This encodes CASSLTYSDTQYF. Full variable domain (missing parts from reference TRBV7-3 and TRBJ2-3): GAGVSQTPSNKVTEKGKYVELRCDPISGHTALYWYRQSLGQGPEFLIYFQGTGAADDSGLPNDRFFAVRPEGSVSTLKIQRTERGDSAVYLCASSLTYSDTQYFGPGTRLTVL.

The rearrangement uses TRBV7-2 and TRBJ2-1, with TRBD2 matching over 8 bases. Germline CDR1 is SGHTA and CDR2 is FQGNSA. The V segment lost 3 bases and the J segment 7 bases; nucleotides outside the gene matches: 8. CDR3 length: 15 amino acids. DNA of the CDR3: TGTGCCAGCAGCTTGGGACTCACGGGGGGGAATGAGCAGTTCTTC. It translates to CASSLGLTGGNEQFF.

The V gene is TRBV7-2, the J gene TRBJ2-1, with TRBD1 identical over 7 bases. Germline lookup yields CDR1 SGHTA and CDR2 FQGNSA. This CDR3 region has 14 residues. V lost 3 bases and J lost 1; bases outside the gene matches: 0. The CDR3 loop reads CASSLGQSYNEQFF. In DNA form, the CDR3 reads TGTGCCAGCAGCTTGGGACAGTCCTACAATGAGCAGTTCTTC.

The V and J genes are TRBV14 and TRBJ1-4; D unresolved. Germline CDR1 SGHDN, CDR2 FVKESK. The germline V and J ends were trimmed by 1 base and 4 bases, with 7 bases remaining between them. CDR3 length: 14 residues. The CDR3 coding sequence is TGTGCCAGCAGCCAAGGACACGTTAATGAAAAACTGTTTTTT. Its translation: CASSQGHVNEKLFF.